Below are 24 T cell receptor beta chains sequenced from a single sample in a study of spatial heterogeneity in lung cancer. Study-wide findings and caveats: Tumors with more nonsynonymous mutations had more expanded intratumoral alpha and beta TCRs.

Each CDR3 protein is one row after TCRdb ran MiXCR on the 5' RACE reads. The sample contains about 24,000 distinct CDR3 sequences, approximately 9% of which appear only once. Stated time point: sample taken at primary tumor resection. The antigens for these receptors are not known. The source material was lung tumor tissue, sampled at surgery. The receptors derive from a male donor with early-stage non-small cell lung cancer.

The table lists this clonotype with a few counts. The chain combines TRBV5-6 with TRBJ2-4; 9 bases fit TRBD1. Germline V gene sequence: CDR1 SGHDT, CDR2 YYEEEE. This CDR3 has 12 residues. Trimming at V came to 3 bases and at J to 15 bases, leaving 7 bases not matched to a gene. CDR3 sequence (DNA): TGTGCCAGCAGCTGGGGGACAGGGTTGGGGTACTTC. Residues: CASSWGTGLGYF.

This rearrangement joins TRBV18 to TRBJ2-7; TRBD1 might be the D (5 bases). V was shortened by 0 bases and J by 5 bases, with 11 bases between the two germline ends. CDR3 length equals 14 residues. Germline CDR1 reads KGHSH; CDR2 reads LQKENI. The CDR3 DNA follows: TGTGCCAGCTCACCACCGGGCAGGGCCCACGAGCAGTACTTC. It codes for CASSPPGRAHEQYF.

This clonotype has ten or more counts. The rearrangement uses TRBV9 and TRBJ1-4; D gene unclear. This CDR3 comprises 15 residues. CDR1 is SGDLS and CDR2 is YYNGEE in the germline V gene. V lost 0 bases and J 8 bases, leaving 14 bases between the germline ends. DNA for the CDR3: TGTGCCAGCAGCGTAGCCGGTACGGCGGGCGAAAAACTGTTTTTT. This codes for CASSVAGTAGEKLFF.

This clonotype showed up many times. The chain carries TRBV28 and TRBJ1-2; D is unresolved. The CDR3 sequence is 12 residues long. V lost 3 bases and J 3 bases, leaving 5 bases between the germline ends. Germline loops: CDR1 MDHEN, CDR2 SYDVKM. CDR3 nucleotide sequence: TGTGCCAGCAGTTTCTCAGACTATGGCTACACCTTC. Translating it yields CASSFSDYGYTF.

Many counts were recorded for this clonotype. The chain combines TRBV7-2 with TRBJ2-1, with 8 bases aligning to TRBD2. The V segment lost 3 bases and the J segment 1 base; nucleotides outside the gene matches: 8. CDR1 is SGHTA, CDR2 FQGNSA, per germline. The CDR3 runs 17 residues. The CDR3 nucleotides are TGTGCCAGCAGCTTGGGAGGGCGGGGGGTTTCCTACAATGAGCAGTTCTTC. Its protein product is CASSLGGRGVSYNEQFF.

This clonotype was seen many times. The rearrangement joins TRBV5-6 to TRBJ1-4; TRBD1 agrees at 8 bases. CDR1 and CDR2 (germline): SGHDT, YYEEEE. Trimming at V came to 1 base and at J to 8 bases, leaving 7 bases not matched to a gene. There are 15 residues in the CDR3. The CDR3 DNA reads as TGTGCCAGCAGCTTGAATGACAGGGGCGGAGAAAAACTGTTTTTT. It specifies CASSLNDRGGEKLFF.

This clonotype was found many times. The J gene is TRBJ2-5, the V gene TRBV5-1, with 12 bases aligning to TRBD1. The ends lost 4 bases at V and 5 bases at J; junction bases unmatched: 15. Per germline, CDR1 SGHRS and CDR2 YFSETQ. This CDR3 is 18 amino acids long. CDR3 sequence: CASSPFAGQGAVWETQYF. For the CDR3, the DNA is TGCGCCAGCAGCCCCTTCGCGGGACAGGGGGCGGTTTGGGAGACCCAGTACTTC. The full variable domain, rest sourced from reference TRBV5-1 and TRBJ2-5, is KAGVTQTPRYLIKTRGQQVTLSCSPISGHRSVSWYQQTPGQGLQFLFEYFSETQRNKGNFPGRFSGRQFSNSRSEMNVSTLELGDSALYLCASSPFAGQGAVWETQYFGPGTRLLVL.

This clonotype is labeled medium-sized. This chain uses TRBV4-3 with TRBJ2-1; unclear D gene. The length of the CDR3 is 13 residues. From germline, CDR1 is LGHNA and CDR2 YSLEER. V was clipped by 4 bases and J by 8 bases, with 12 bases between them. CDR3: CASSLVMSDEQFF. The CDR3 nucleotides read TGCGCCAGCAGCCTCGTCATGTCGGATGAGCAGTTCTTC.

Ten or more counts support this clonotype. The chain has TRBV27 and TRBJ1-4; possibly TRBD1 for D (6 bases). There are 15 residues in the CDR3. Germline V CDR1 and CDR2: MNHEY, SMNVEV (reference sequence). Trimming took off 4 bases at V and 8 bases at J, with 17 bases between the two ends. The CDR3 DNA sequence: TGTGCCAGCAGTTCCACCGGGACATATGGGGAAAAACTGTTTTTT. Translation: CASSSTGTYGEKLFF.

The sample holds many counts of this clonotype. V usage is TRBV11-2 and J usage is TRBJ1-5; the D gene is possibly TRBD1 (6 bases). Per the germline V gene, CDR1 is SGHAT and CDR2 is FQNNGV. The CDR3 is made up of 13 amino acids. V lost 4 bases to trimming and J lost 2 bases, with 6 bases between them. The CDR3 loop reads CASSSGGNQPQHF. The CDR3 DNA is TGTGCCAGCAGCTCAGGGGGCAATCAGCCCCAGCATTTT.

Ten or more counts support this clonotype. A read error may account for a junction end that differs from germline. V is TRBV7-9 and J is TRBJ2-5, with 14 bases lining up with TRBD2. CDR1 SEHNR and CDR2 FQNEAQ come from the germline V gene (reference sequence). The length of the CDR3 is 13 residues. CDR3 in DNA: TGTGCCAGCAGCTCCGGACTAGCGGGGGGTAATGACTTC. Encoded protein: CASSSGLAGGNDF.

This clonotype was observed many times. Here the CDR3 DNA reads TGTGCCAGCAGTCCCAGAGGGGCTGCGCTAGCTTTCTTT. It translates to CASSPRGAALAFF. The genes are TRBV12-3 or TRBV12-4 and TRBJ1-1; TRBD1 is a possible D gene (5 bases). Trimming removed 5 bases at V and 10 bases at J, with 17 bases between. The CDR3 is 13 amino acids.

J is TRBJ1-1 and V is TRBV7-9, with D unresolved. Germline loops: CDR1 SEHNR, CDR2 FQNEAQ (reference sequence). The CDR3 runs 13 residues. V dropped 5 bases and J dropped 7 bases, with 14 bases sitting between them. DNA for the CDR3: TGTGCCAGCAGCCCCCAACAAGTGCGTGAAGCTTTCTTT. Translated: CASSPQQVREAFF.

This clonotype appeared many times. The gene calls are TRBV11-2 and TRBJ2-7; D might be TRBD2 (7 bases). Trimming took off 1 base at V and 7 bases at J, with 20 bases between the two ends. The CDR3 loop spans 16 amino acids. Germline assignment: CDR1 SGHAT and CDR2 FQNNGV. CDR3 nucleotides: TGTGCCAGCAGCTTAGCTGGCGGGAGCCCTAGGGGGGAGCAGTACTTC. Encoded protein: CASSLAGGSPRGEQYF.

The V gene is TRBV29-1, the J gene TRBJ2-7; no clear D gene. The V gene lost 4 bases and the J gene lost 0 bases, with 10 bases spanning the gap. The CDR3 consists of 13 residues. Germline CDR1 is SQVTM and CDR2 is ANQGSEA. In nucleotides, the CDR3 is TGCAGCGTTGTCAAGGCTTCCTCCTACGAGCAGTACTTC. The encoded protein is CSVVKASSYEQYF.

This clonotype was recorded many times. The V call is TRBV11-2, the J call TRBJ2-3; no definite D call. V was pared by 5 bases and J by 6 bases, with 18 bases between. CDR1 SGHAT and CDR2 FQNNGV come from the germline V gene. The CDR3 is 15 amino acids. The DNA of the CDR3 is TGTGCCAGCAGCATAGGGATGGAATATTATGATACGCAGTATTTT. It yields the protein CASSIGMEYYDTQYF.

The rearrangement links TRBV12-5 to TRBJ2-7; D ambiguous. Trimming left V 1 base short and J 7 bases short, with 11 bases between. The CDR3 is made up of 13 amino acids. Germline assignment: CDR1 LGHNT and CDR2 FRNRAP. The CDR3 coding sequence is TGTGCTAGTGGTTTGGAGGCGCCATGGGAGCAGTACTTC. It specifies CASGLEAPWEQYF. Full variable domain (rest looked up from reference TRBV12-5 and TRBJ2-7): DARVTQTPRHKVTEMGQEVTMRCQPILGHNTVFWYRQTMMQGLELLAYFRNRAPLDDSGMPKDRFSAEMPDATLATLKIQPSEPRDSAVYFCASGLEAPWEQYFGPGTRLTVT.

The CDR3 DNA follows: TGCGCCAGCAAGCGTGGGGGGCTAGGAGAGACCCAGTACTTC. This gives the protein CASKRGGLGETQYF. This chain uses TRBV5-1 with TRBJ2-5; perhaps D is TRBD1 or TRBD2 (6 bases each). Trimming removed 6 bases at V and 4 bases at J, with 16 bases between. The CDR3 runs 14 residues. Looked up from germline, CDR1 is SGHRS and CDR2 is YFSETQ.

Of note for this clonotype: This could be a read error, since a much larger clone is one nucleotide away. Because it lacks the conserved phenylalanine or tryptophan at the end, this CDR3 is likely a read error. The chain couples TRBV6-2 or TRBV6-3 to TRBJ2-3; D tentatively fits TRBD1 or TRBD2 (5 bases each). The V end lost 2 bases, the J end lost 1 base, and 10 bases lay between the germline ends. This CDR3 spans 15 amino acids. Germline loops: CDR1 MNHEY, CDR2 SVGEGT. The CDR3 coding sequence is TGTGCCAGCAGTTACACCGGGGCCCGCACAGATACGCAGTATTTA. Protein product: CASSYTGARTDTQYL.

This clonotype came up a few times. The J gene is TRBJ1-5, the V gene TRBV28, with D unresolved. The length of the CDR3 is 17 residues. Germline CDR1 MDHEN, CDR2 SYDVKM. Between the trimmed V and J ends, which lost 3 bases and 0 bases, there was a span of 15 bases. CDR3 sequence reads: CASSFPGSGDSNQPQHF. As DNA, the CDR3 is TGTGCCAGCAGTTTCCCCGGGAGCGGGGATAGCAATCAGCCCCAGCATTTT.

This clonotype appeared many times. The chain is built from TRBV12-3 or TRBV12-4 and TRBJ2-7; D could derive from TRBD1 or TRBD2 (6 bases each). This CDR3 is built from 13 residues. Trimming stripped 6 bases from V and 6 bases from J, with 15 bases between. The CDR3 sequence is CASRRGVIGEQYF. As DNA, the CDR3 is TGTGCCAGCAGGAGGGGGGTTATTGGCGAGCAGTACTTC.

The V and J genes are TRBV18 and TRBJ2-1, with D possibly matching TRBD2 (6 bases). The CDR3 has 14 residues. Germline values: CDR1 KGHSH, CDR2 LQKENI. Trimming left V 3 bases short and J 0 bases short, with 6 bases between. CDR3 DNA sequence: TGTGCCAGCTCACCGGGACTCTCCTACAATGAGCAGTTCTTC. Its translation is CASSPGLSYNEQFF.

This clonotype was recorded at least ten times. V gene TRBV28 combines with J gene TRBJ1-4; tentative D call: TRBD1 (5 bases). CDR3 size: 13 residues. The V and J ends lost 4 bases and 7 bases respectively, with 10 bases between them. CDR1 MDHEN and CDR2 SYDVKM come from the germline V gene. The CDR3 DNA reads TGTGCCAGCAGTTCCGGTCAGGGTGAAAAACTGTTTTTT. Translating gives CASSSGQGEKLFF.

V is TRBV20-1 and J is TRBJ2-7; D possibly corresponds to TRBD2 (6 bases). V was trimmed by 7 bases and J by 7 bases, leaving 23 bases between them. The CDR3 consists of 14 residues. Germline V gene sequence: CDR1 DFQATT, CDR2 SNEGSKA (reference sequence). In nucleotides, the CDR3 is TGCAGTGGCGAGAGAGCGGAGGGTGCTTTGGAGCAGTACTTC. Translated, it gives CSGERAEGALEQYF.